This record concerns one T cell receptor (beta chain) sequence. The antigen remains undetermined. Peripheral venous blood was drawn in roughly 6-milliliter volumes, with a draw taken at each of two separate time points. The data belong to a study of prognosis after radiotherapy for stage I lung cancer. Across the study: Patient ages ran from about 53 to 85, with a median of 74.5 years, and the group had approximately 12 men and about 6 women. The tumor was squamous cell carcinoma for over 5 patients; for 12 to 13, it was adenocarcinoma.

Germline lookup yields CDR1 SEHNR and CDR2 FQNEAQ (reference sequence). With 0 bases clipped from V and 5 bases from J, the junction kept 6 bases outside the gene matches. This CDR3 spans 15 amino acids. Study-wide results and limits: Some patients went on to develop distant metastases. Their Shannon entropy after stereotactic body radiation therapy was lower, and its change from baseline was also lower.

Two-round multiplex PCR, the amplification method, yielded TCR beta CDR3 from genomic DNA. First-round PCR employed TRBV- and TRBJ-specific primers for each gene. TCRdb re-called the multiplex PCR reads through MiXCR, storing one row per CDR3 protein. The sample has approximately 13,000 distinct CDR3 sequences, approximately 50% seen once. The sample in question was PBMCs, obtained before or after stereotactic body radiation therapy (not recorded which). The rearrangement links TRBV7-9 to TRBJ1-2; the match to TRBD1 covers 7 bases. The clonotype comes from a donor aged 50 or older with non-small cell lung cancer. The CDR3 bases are TGTGCCAGCAGCTTAGCAACAGGGGTAGGATATGGCTACACCTTC. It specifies CASSLATGVGYGYTF.